This T cell receptor beta chain was documented in a study of blood T cell repertoires in COVID-19. Study summary: Acute and convalescent COVID-19 samples came from the United States, Italy and Spain. T cells, B-cell-depleted T cells, or PBMCs supplied cDNA or gDNA.

Followed over time, Seattle patients had been enrolled while infection was active. As handled by the study authors: Amplification with reference gene primers provided the estimates of nucleated cell counts. The data were produced by immunoSEQ multiplex PCR, yet TCRdb's version contains in-frame clones alone and is incomplete. V, J and clone size are those of that table, while D and trimming were read from the DNA. The table has 210,000 or so clones, around 80% seen once. Trimming removed 3 bases at V and 6 bases at J, with 6 bases between. The CDR3 totals 12 residues. Germline V gene data show CDR1 as WNHNN and CDR2 as SYGVQD (reference sequence).

The sequenced sample was peripheral blood. The TCR originated in a woman of 80 years or more with COVID-19, enrolled during active disease. The gene calls are TRBV10-1 and TRBJ2-1; no clear D gene. CDR3 nucleotide sequence: TGCGCCAGCAGTGATGGCGGCAATGAGCAGTTCTTC. This codes for CASSDGGNEQFF.